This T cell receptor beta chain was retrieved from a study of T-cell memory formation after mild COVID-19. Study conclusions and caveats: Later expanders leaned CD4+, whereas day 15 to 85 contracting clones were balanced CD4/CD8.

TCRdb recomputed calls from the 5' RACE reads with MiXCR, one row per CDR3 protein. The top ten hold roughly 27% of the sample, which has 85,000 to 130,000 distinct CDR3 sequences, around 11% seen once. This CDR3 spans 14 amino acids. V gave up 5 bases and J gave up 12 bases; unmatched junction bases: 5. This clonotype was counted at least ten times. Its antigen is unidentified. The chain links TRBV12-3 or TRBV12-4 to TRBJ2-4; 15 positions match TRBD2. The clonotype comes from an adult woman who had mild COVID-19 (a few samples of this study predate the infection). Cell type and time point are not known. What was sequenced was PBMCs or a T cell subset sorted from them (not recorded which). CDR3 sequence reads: CASSPGLAGGDQYF. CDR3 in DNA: TGTGCCAGCAGTCCTGGACTAGCGGGAGGGGATCAGTACTTC.